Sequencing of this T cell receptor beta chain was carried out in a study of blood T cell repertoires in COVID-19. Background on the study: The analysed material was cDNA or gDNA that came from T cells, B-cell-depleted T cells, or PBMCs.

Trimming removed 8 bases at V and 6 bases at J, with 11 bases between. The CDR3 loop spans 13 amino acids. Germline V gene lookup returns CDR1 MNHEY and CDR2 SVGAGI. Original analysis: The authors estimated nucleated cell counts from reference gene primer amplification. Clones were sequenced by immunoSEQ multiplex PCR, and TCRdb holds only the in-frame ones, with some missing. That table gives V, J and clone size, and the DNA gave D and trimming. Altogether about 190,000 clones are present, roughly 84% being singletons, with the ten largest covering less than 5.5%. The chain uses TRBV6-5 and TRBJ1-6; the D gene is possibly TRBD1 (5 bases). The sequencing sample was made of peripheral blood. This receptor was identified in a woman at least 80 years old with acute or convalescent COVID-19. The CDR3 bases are TGTGCCAGCCGAGACAGCCGTAATTCACCCCTCCACTTT. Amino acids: CASRDSRNSPLHF.